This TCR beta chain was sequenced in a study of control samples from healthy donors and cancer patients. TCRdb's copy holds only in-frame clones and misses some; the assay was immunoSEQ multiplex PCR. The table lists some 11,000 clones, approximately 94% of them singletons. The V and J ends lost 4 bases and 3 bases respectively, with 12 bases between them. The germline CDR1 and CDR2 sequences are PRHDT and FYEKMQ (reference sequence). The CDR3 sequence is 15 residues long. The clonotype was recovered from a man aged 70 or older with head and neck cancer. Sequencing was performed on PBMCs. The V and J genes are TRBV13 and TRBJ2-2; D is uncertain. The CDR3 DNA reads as TGTGCCAGCAGCTCACCCTGGCCATACACCGGGGAGCTGTTTTTT. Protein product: CASSSPWPYTGELFF.